This passage covers 18 T cell receptor beta chains from one sample sequenced in a study of PD-1 blockade in classical Hodgkin lymphoma. The protocol was immunoSEQ multiplex PCR, while the TCRdb copy is restricted to in-frame clones and leaves out a portion. This sample has some 100,000 clones, with roughly 92% found just once. Every one of the patients relapsed after autologous stem cell transplantation (brentuximab vedotin exposure was variable). The sequencing here drew on peripheral blood mononuclear cells (PBMCs), taken at baseline. Receptors originate from a human donor with classical Hodgkin lymphoma.

This clone was seen just once. V and J are TRBV25-1 and TRBJ2-7; D call uncertain. Germline CDR1 reads MGHDK; CDR2 reads SYGVNS. This CDR3 is built from 13 residues. V lost 2 bases and J lost 7, with 12 bases in between. The CDR3 DNA reads TGTGCCAGCAGTGAACTCCTAATTAGGGAGCAGTACTTC. As protein: CASSELLIREQYF.

This clone appeared a single time. The chain has TRBV5-1 and TRBJ2-3; no definite D call. Germline V gene sequence: CDR1 SGHRS, CDR2 YFSETQ. The ends were cut back, 7 bases at V and 2 bases at J, with 11 bases in the middle. The CDR3 covers 13 residues. The chain's CDR3 is CASAQTITDTQYF. The CDR3 coding sequence is TGCGCCAGCGCACAGACAATCACAGATACGCAGTATTTT.

The chain has TRBV6-1 and TRBJ2-7; 8 positions agree with TRBD1. The CDR3 loop spans 13 amino acids. With V trimmed by 7 bases and J by 3 bases, 5 bases remained unmatched. CDR1 is MNHNS and CDR2 is SASEGT in the germline V gene. The CDR3 reads CASKGQGLYEQYF. In DNA, the CDR3 is TGTGCCAGCAAAGGACAGGGCCTCTACGAGCAGTACTTC.

The rearrangement joins TRBV5-4 to TRBJ2-5; 8 nucleotides agree with TRBD1. J lost 5 bases, V lost 4 bases, and 10 bases had no gene match. This CDR3 comprises 15 residues. The germline CDR1 and CDR2 sequences are SGHNT and YYREEE (reference sequence). CDR3 amino acids: CASSGRTGFTETQYF. For the CDR3, the DNA is TGTGCCAGCAGCGGTCGGACAGGGTTTACCGAGACCCAGTACTTC.

V usage is TRBV28 and J usage is TRBJ2-7; D may match TRBD1 or TRBD2 (6 bases each). Germline loops: CDR1 MDHEN, CDR2 SYDVKM. The CDR3 has 13 amino acids. V was trimmed by 7 bases and J by 2 bases, leaving 12 bases between them. The chain's CDR3 is CASTEGGTYEQYF. The CDR3 region has the DNA TGTGCCAGCACTGAGGGGGGAACCTACGAGCAGTACTTC.

This chain connects TRBV7-2 to TRBJ2-7; 8 bases are a match to TRBD2. Per germline, CDR1 SGHTA and CDR2 FQGNSA. The ends lost 3 bases at V and 6 bases at J; junction bases unmatched: 4. The CDR3 loop spans 13 amino acids. CDR3 sequence reads: CASSFSGTPEQYF. The CDR3 DNA follows: TGTGCCAGCAGCTTTAGCGGGACCCCCGAGCAGTACTTC.

The sample holds a few counts of this clone. This rearrangement joins TRBV7-3 to TRBJ1-1; maybe TRBD1 (5 bases). This CDR3 has 13 amino acids. From germline, CDR1 is SGHTA and CDR2 FQGTGA. The V end lost 4 bases, the J end lost 5 bases, and 11 bases lay between the germline ends. The CDR3 DNA reads as TGTGCCAGCAGCTCTGTAGAGGGGACTGAAGCTTTCTTT. Its protein product is CASSSVEGTEAFF.

This rearrangement joins TRBV27 to TRBJ1-2; tentatively, D is TRBD1 (6 bases). The CDR3 is 17 amino acids. Between the trimmed V and J ends, which lost 4 bases and 4 bases, there was a span of 22 bases. Germline CDR1 and CDR2: MNHEY and SMNVEV (reference sequence). CDR3 sequence: CASSSFLGQPVPYGYTF. In nucleotides, the CDR3 is TGTGCCAGCAGTTCCTTTCTCGGACAGCCGGTTCCCTATGGCTACACCTTC.

This clone has just a few counts. This sequence joins TRBV10-2 and TRBJ2-7; 8 bases are a match to TRBD1. Germline CDR1 is WSHSY and CDR2 is SAAADI. The CDR3 length is 13 residues. V dropped 8 bases and J dropped 2; count of bases not matched to a gene: 5. CDR3 nucleotides: TGCGCCAGCCTCCGGGACAGGACCTACGAGCAGTACTTC. Translation gives CASLRDRTYEQYF.

V gene TRBV25-1 combines with J gene TRBJ1-4, with D maybe TRBD1 (5 bases). The CDR3 runs to 13 residues. CDR1 and CDR2 (germline): MGHDK, SYGVNS. V was clipped by 7 bases and J by 4 bases, with 10 bases between them. Written as DNA, the CDR3 is TGTGCCAGCATGGGACGGGTTAATGAAAAACTGTTTTTT. It encodes CASMGRVNEKLFF.

This rearrangement joins TRBV27 to TRBJ1-1; D not certain. Per the germline V gene, CDR1 is MNHEY and CDR2 is SMNVEV (reference sequence). V was clipped by 2 bases and J by 2 bases, with 12 bases between them. This CDR3 is 15 amino acids long. This CDR3 reads CASSLSMTLNTEAFF. In DNA, the CDR3 is TGTGCCAGCAGTTTAAGTATGACCTTAAACACTGAAGCTTTCTTT.

The chain recombines TRBV29-1 with TRBJ2-2; 9 nucleotides match TRBD1. The germline gives CDR1 SQVTM, CDR2 ANQGSEA. The trim removed 2 bases at V and 4 bases at J, leaving 5 bases unmatched. CDR3 size: 15 residues. CDR3: CSVESRDRATGELFF. DNA for the CDR3: TGCAGCGTTGAAAGTCGGGACAGGGCCACCGGGGAGCTGTTTTTT.

CDR3 in amino acids: CSARTGGEAFF. The CDR3 region has the DNA TGCAGTGCTAGAACCGGAGGCGAAGCTTTCTTT. The rearrangement joins TRBV20-1 to TRBJ1-1; D is ambiguous. The CDR3 totals 11 residues. Looked up from germline, CDR1 is DFQATT and CDR2 is SNEGSKA (reference sequence). V was cut by 2 bases and J by 8 bases, with 9 bases left in between.

This clone was recorded once. The CDR3 DNA is TGCGCCAGCAGCCAACTAGGCAGGGCAGGTGAAAAACTGTTTTTT. This encodes CASSQLGRAGEKLFF. The J gene is TRBJ1-4, the V gene TRBV4-1, with D perhaps TRBD1 (5 bases). CDR1 and CDR2 (germline): MGHRA, YSYEKL. Trimming took off 2 bases at V and 7 bases at J, with 14 bases between the two ends. The CDR3 is made up of 15 amino acids.

This clone was observed a single time. The rearrangement links TRBV30 to TRBJ2-7; D tentatively reads TRBD1 or TRBD2 (5 bases each). From germline, CDR1 is GTSNPN and CDR2 SVGIG (reference sequence). The CDR3 spans 12 residues. The V end was cut by 5 bases, the J end by 4 bases, with 12 bases between. The DNA of the CDR3 is TGTGCCTGGGGGACCCCAGGTTACGAGCAGTACTTC. Translating gives CAWGTPGYEQYF.

The J gene is TRBJ1-3, the V gene TRBV6-5, with 9 bases that match TRBD1. Germline CDR1 reads MNHEY; CDR2 reads SVGAGI. The CDR3 sequence is 14 residues long. V trimming: 7 bases; J trimming: 2 bases; junction bases outside the gene matches: 3. CDR3 residues: CASTRQGAGNTIYF. CDR3 nucleotides: TGTGCCAGCACCAGACAGGGGGCTGGAAACACCATATATTTT.

The rearrangement uses TRBV10-1 and TRBJ1-2, with D possibly matching TRBD1 (5 bases). V lost 3 bases and J 8 bases, leaving 13 bases between the germline ends. The germline V gene encodes CDR1 WNHNN and CDR2 SYGVQD (reference sequence). This CDR3 is built from 13 residues. This chain's CDR3 is CASSDRREQGYTF. The CDR3 DNA follows: TGCGCCAGCAGTGACCGCAGGGAACAGGGCTACACCTTC.

The V and J genes are TRBV6-6 and TRBJ1-2; no reliable D call. Germline assignment: CDR1 MNHNY and CDR2 SVGAGI (reference sequence). Trimming pared 0 bases from V and 7 bases from J, leaving 15 bases between. The CDR3 contains 15 residues. CDR3 residues: CASSYSLSGRSGYTF. DNA for the CDR3: TGTGCCAGCAGTTACTCTTTATCGGGGAGGTCTGGCTACACCTTC.